This T cell receptor beta chain was found in a study of beta chain features in type 1 diabetes. All of the isolated RNA was reverse transcribed, so expressed TCRB transcripts were sequenced. Repertoires were generated with immunoSEQ multiplex PCR, while TCRdb's copy carries only in-frame clones and drops some. The sample records 200,000 to 250,000 clones, 9.6% being singletons. This clone was recorded many times. Germline V lookup: CDR1 SNHLY, CDR2 FYNNEI. Trimming removed 2 bases from V and 5 bases from J, with 6 bases in between. The CDR3 runs 12 residues. Sequencing was performed on naive CD4+ T cells from blood. The chain employs TRBV2 and TRBJ2-5, with D unclear. The receptor's source is a woman younger than 30 in good health. The CDR3 reads CASSELGETQYF. CDR3 coding DNA: TGTGCCAGCAGTGAACTCGGGGAGACCCAGTACTTC.